The rows below give T cell receptor beta chains drawn from one sample of a study of CD8 T cells in ankylosing spondylitis. One entry per CDR3 protein results from TCRdb running MiXCR on the 5' RACE reads. The data show about 800,000 distinct CDR3 sequences, with 10% to 15% seen just once and roughly 0.51% held by the top ten. The sequenced sample consisted of blood, either unsorted or a sorted T cell fraction (not recorded which). These receptors came from a male donor with ankylosing spondylitis. Each CDR3 is given with its conserved first and last residue. The order of the fields is V gene, clone size, J gene, D gene, CDR3 DNA, CDR3 protein. The D gene is left open where the match is weak. Not all rows give a size; the values are once, few, many and, for expanded clones, a class.

>TRBV6-1|once|TRBJ1-2|TRBD1
TGTGCCAGCGTGGACAGGGGGATAGGTGGCTACACCTTC
CASVDRGIGGYTF
>TRBV29-1|many|TRBJ2-7|-
TGCAGCGTTGAAGTGCGGCAGAGCTTGACCTACGAGCAGTACTTC
CSVEVRQSLTYEQYF
>TRBV4-2|-|TRBJ2-3|TRBD2
TGTGCCAGCAGCCAAGCGCGGGGGGCTCTCACAGATACGCAGTATTTT
CASSQARGALTDTQYF
>TRBV12-3/TRBV12-4|few|TRBJ1-1|-
TGTGCCAGCAGCCTCGGGGGGGATCACATGAACACTGAAGCTTTCTTT
CASSLGGDHMNTEAFF
>TRBV20-1|few|TRBJ2-5|-
TGCAGTGCTAGAGTGGACGGCCGGGAGACCCAGTACTTC
CSARVDGRETQYF
>TRBV10-3|-|TRBJ2-3|-
TGTGCCATCAGTCCATCTAGCACAGATACGCAGTATTTT
CAISPSSTDTQYF
>TRBV7-2|once|TRBJ2-1|TRBD1
TGTGCCAGCAGACCTGACAGGGGCTCCTACACTGAGCAGTTCTTC
CASRPDRGSYTEQFF
>TRBV6-6|many|TRBJ1-1|-
TGTGCCAGCAGTTACACCACTGAAGCTTTCTTT
CASSYTTEAFF
>TRBV5-1|-|TRBJ2-7|TRBD1
TGCGCCAGCAGCCCCGGGGACAGCCTGCTTCAGTACTTC
CASSPGDSLLQYF
>TRBV20-1|-|TRBJ2-7|-
TGCAGTGCTATTTTAACGGGGGTGGGACAGACCTACGAGCAGTACTTC
CSAILTGVGQTYEQYF
>TRBV20-1|few|TRBJ2-3|TRBD2
TGCAGTGCTAGAGGAGGGCTAGCGGGAGGGGGCACAGATACGCAGTATTTT
CSARGGLAGGGTDTQYF
>TRBV28|-|TRBJ2-1|TRBD1
TGTGCCAGCAGTTTATCGCCGGGACAGGGGTACAATGAGCAGTTCTTC
CASSLSPGQGYNEQFF
>TRBV5-6|-|TRBJ2-7|TRBD2
TGTGCCAGCAGATATGGACTAGCGGGAGAGCAGTACTTC
CASRYGLAGEQYF
>TRBV5-1|many|TRBJ2-2|-
TGCGCCAGCAGCACCAGGACAGCGAACACCGGGGAGCTGTTTTTT
CASSTRTANTGELFF
>TRBV25-1|few|TRBJ2-7|-
TGTGCCAGTGGTGACAGGAGGGACGAGCAGTACTTC
CASGDRRDEQYF
>TRBV4-3|-|TRBJ2-3|TRBD2
TGCGCCAGCGCCCGGGACCCAGGGAGGGGAGATACGCAGTATTTT
CASARDPGRGDTQYF
>TRBV7-9|few|TRBJ2-5|-
TGTGCCAGCAGCTGGCTCCGCGGAGGCCTCCAAGAGACCCAGTACTTC
CASSWLRGGLQETQYF
>TRBV4-3|many|TRBJ2-3|-
TGCGCCAGCAGCCACAGGGATCGTGGAGATACGCAGTATTTT
CASSHRDRGDTQYF
>TRBV10-3|few|TRBJ1-1|-
TGTGCCATCAGTGGCGCAGGCCCGAACACTGAAGCTTTCTTT
CAISGAGPNTEAFF
>TRBV7-2|few|TRBJ2-6|-
TGTGCCAGCAGCTTATACCTTCAGCCTGGGGCCAACGTCCTGACTTTC
CASSLYLQPGANVLTF
>TRBV7-6|many|TRBJ2-7|-
TGTGCCAGCAGCTTAGACAGGGATCGACTCTACGAGCAGTACTTC
CASSLDRDRLYEQYF
>TRBV10-1|-|TRBJ2-7|TRBD2
TGCGCCAGCAGTGGGGGTAGCGGGGGGAAGACCGAGCAGTACTTC
CASSGGSGGKTEQYF
>TRBV29-1|many|TRBJ2-2|-
TGCAGCGTCCTGAAGGGGGGGCCCACCGGGGAGCTGTTTTTT
CSVLKGGPTGELFF
>TRBV20-1|-|TRBJ2-5|TRBD2
TGCAGTGCTCTCTCGCTAGCGGGAATGGTGGAGACCCAGTACTTC
CSALSLAGMVETQYF
>TRBV7-2|few|TRBJ1-5|-
TGTGCCAGCAGCCTAACTAAGGGTGGACGGAATCAGCCCCAGCATTTT
CASSLTKGGRNQPQHF
>TRBV5-1|-|TRBJ1-2|-
TGCGCCAGCAGTTTACGGGGGGGTAACTATGGCTACACCTTC
CASSLRGGNYGYTF
>TRBV5-1|many|TRBJ1-1|-
TGCGCCAGCAGCTTGGTGGGCATTTTGAACACTGAAGCTTTCTTT
CASSLVGILNTEAFF
>TRBV7-9|few|TRBJ2-6|-
TGTGCCAGCAGCCCTCTTACGGGGGCCAACGTCCTGACTTTC
CASSPLTGANVLTF
>TRBV20-1|-|TRBJ2-1|TRBD2
TGCAGTGCTAGAGATGTGGGAGTCATTAGCGGGAGTTACAATGAGCAGTTCTTC
CSARDVGVISGSYNEQFF
>TRBV4-3|few|TRBJ1-1|-
TGCGCCAGCAGCCAAGAACAAGACATGAACACTGAAGCTTTCTTT
CASSQEQDMNTEAFF
>TRBV20-1|few|TRBJ2-5|TRBD1
TGCAGTGCTCACAGGGGCTTTCAAGAGACCCAGTACTTC
CSAHRGFQETQYF
>TRBV20-1|-|TRBJ2-7|-
TGCAGTGCCCTCGGGACCGAAGGGACCTACGAGCAGTACTTC
CSALGTEGTYEQYF
>TRBV24-1|few|TRBJ2-7|-
TGTGCCACCAGTGATCCTAGACAACTCAGCTCCTACGAGCAGTACTTC
CATSDPRQLSSYEQYF
>TRBV7-2|-|TRBJ1-3|-
TGTGCCAGCAACGGACAATATGGAAACACCATATATTTT
CASNGQYGNTIYF
>TRBV5-1|few|TRBJ1-1|-
TGCGCCAGCAGTCCCTCAAGCACGTGGGCCACTGAAGCTTTCTTT
CASSPSSTWATEAFF
>TRBV27|-|TRBJ2-1|TRBD2
TGTGCCAGCAGTTTCTACGGGACTAGCGACTACAATGAGCAGTTCTTC
CASSFYGTSDYNEQFF
>TRBV7-9|-|TRBJ2-3|-
TGTGCCAGCATTCTAGAAGGAGATACGCAGTATTTT
CASILEGDTQYF
>TRBV18|-|TRBJ2-5|-
TGTGCCAGCTCACCGAGGGGACCGCAATTCCAAGAGACCCAGTACTTC
CASSPRGPQFQETQYF
>TRBV28|-|TRBJ2-1|TRBD2
TGTGCCAGCAGGACACTAGCGGGAGGGTTTTACAATGAGCAGTTCTTC
CASRTLAGGFYNEQFF
>TRBV6-2/TRBV6-3|-|TRBJ2-1|-
TGTGCCAGCAACCTACTAGGAAGTGAGCAGTTCTTC
CASNLLGSEQFF
>TRBV20-1|-|TRBJ1-2|TRBD1
TGCAGATCCCGGGACAGGGGAACTAACTATGGCTACACCTTC
CRSRDRGTNYGYTF
>TRBV12-3/TRBV12-4|few|TRBJ1-6|TRBD1
TGTGCCAGCAGTTCATCCGCCGACAGGGGGTTTTATAATTCACCCCTCCACTTT
CASSSSADRGFYNSPLHF
>TRBV20-1|few|TRBJ2-7|-
TGCAGTGCTAGCTTGGGGAGCTCCTACGAGCAGTACTTC
CSASLGSSYEQYF
>TRBV10-3|few|TRBJ2-5|-
TGTGCCATCAGCCCGGGACAACAACGACCTCAAGAGACCCAGTACTTC
CAISPGQQRPQETQYF
>TRBV29-1|many|TRBJ2-3|-
TGCAGCGTCCAGGGACGCACTGGAACAGATACGCAGTATTTT
CSVQGRTGTDTQYF
>TRBV19|few|TRBJ2-2|-
TGTGCCAGTAGACAAACCTTCAACACCGGGGAGCTGTTTTTT
CASRQTFNTGELFF
>TRBV4-2|few|TRBJ2-5|TRBD1
TGTGCCAGCAGCCAAGCTGGGGGACAGGGGGAGACCCAGTACTTC
CASSQAGGQGETQYF